The sequence of this TCR beta chain was determined in a study of cytomegalovirus exposure and HLA in healthy donors. Study information: Previous work identified 120 million or so unique TCR beta sequences from some 170 million T cells. Points from the study as a whole: Analyzed later, association rates of TCRs varied across HLA loci, with DRB1 most and HLA-C fewest. Data from an earlier analysis indicated that most TCR beta V segments were productive either about 90% or about 30% of the time.

In the PCR, 60 Vbeta and 13 Jbeta primers were used. Profiled with immunoSEQ multiplex PCR; TCRdb holds only in-frame clones, not every one. This sample has 170,000 or so clones, with approximately 81% found just once. In the case of this clone: What it recognizes is unknown.

The CDR3 loop spans 14 amino acids. After removal of 7 bases from V and 5 bases from J, the junction contained 7 bases not matched to a gene. CDR1 is MDHEN and CDR2 is SYDVKM in the germline V gene. The chain has TRBV28 and TRBJ2-7; 11 nucleotides align to TRBD2. The TCR sequence derives from a boy younger than 10 in good health and CMV-seronegative. The material sequenced was PBMCs. The CDR3 sequence is CASTGGTSGNEQYF. The CDR3, as DNA: TGTGCCAGCACAGGGGGGACTAGCGGAAACGAGCAGTACTTC. Variable domain in full (rest from reference TRBV28 and TRBJ2-7): DVKVTQSSRYLVKRTGEKVFLECVQDMDHENMFWYRQDPGLGLRLIYFSYDVKMKEKGDIPEGYSVSREKKERFSLILESASTNQTSMYLCASTGGTSGNEQYFGPGTRLTVT.